This TCR beta chain originates from a study of T cell responses to AZD1222 COVID-19 vaccine. Study-wide background: Pooling of second doses given at about 4 or about 12 weeks was done.

Details on this clone: The target antigen is unknown.

Study outcomes and limitations: Donors, mostly white British, included more females; clonal diversity was possibly underestimated. Of the AZD1222 recipients, only 5 or 6 were seropositive at baseline. In all cases, repertoires were sampled only after the peak T cell response.

Germline assignment: CDR1 LNHDA and CDR2 SQIVND (reference sequence). The CDR3 runs 15 residues. Between the trimmed V and J ends, which lost 3 bases and 0 bases, there was a span of 9 bases. Data came from immunoSEQ multiplex PCR; TCRdb stores just in-frame clones and leaves some out. The sample lists tens of thousands of clones; about three quarters were seen once. Sequenced material: peripheral blood, taken on day 0 of AZD1222 vaccination. The sequence was collected from an adult in good health. This chain uses TRBV19 with TRBJ1-5; D not resolved. The CDR3 DNA sequence: TGTGCCAGTAGTATCTGGGCGGATAGCAATCAGCCCCAGCATTTT. It specifies CASSIWADSNQPQHF.